This TCR beta chain comes out of a study of blood T cell repertoires in COVID-19. Overall study: Researchers got acute and convalescent COVID-19 samples from the United States, Italy and Spain. PBMCs, B-cell-depleted T cells, or T cells provided the cDNA or gDNA that made up the material.

Original handling: Estimated nucleated cell counts came from reference gene primer amplification. Libraries were prepared by immunoSEQ multiplex PCR; TCRdb keeps only in-frame clonotypes and omits some of them. The V and J calls and clone size come from that table; D and trimming were worked out from the DNA. The top ten clones hold roughly a quarter of a sample with more than 95,000 clones, about 80% of them seen once. The CDR3 is 16 residues long. Unmatched junction bases numbered 13, after V lost 4 bases and J lost 5 bases. Germline values: CDR1 WNHNN, CDR2 SYGVQD (reference sequence). This chain links TRBV10-1 with TRBJ1-1; 7 nucleotides line up with TRBD1. The receptor's source is a man aged 55-75 years with acute or convalescent COVID-19. The specimen was peripheral blood. The CDR3 sequence is CASSGPGQSRRTEAFF. The CDR3 bases are TGCGCCAGCAGTGGACCGGGACAGTCTCGCCGGACTGAAGCTTTCTTT.